The rows below give T cell receptor beta chains drawn from one sample of a study of CD8 T cells in ankylosing spondylitis. TCRdb re-analysed the 5' RACE reads in MiXCR, keeping a single row per CDR3 protein. This table holds approximately 540,000 distinct CDR3 sequences, roughly 13% found once. What was sequenced was blood, either unsorted or a sorted T cell fraction (not recorded which). The receptor set was obtained from a male donor with ankylosing spondylitis. Both conserved end residues are part of each CDR3. D genes are given only for firm matches. Some rows mark clone size as missing; the rest say once, few, many or name a class of expanded clone.

TGTGCCACCAATCCCCAGGGGAGAGGGTCCGGGGAGCTGTTTTTT,CATNPQGRGSGELFF,few,-,TRBJ2-2,TRBV6-1
TGTGCCAGCAGGTCGACTAATGAAAAACTGTTTTTT,CASRSTNEKLFF,-,-,TRBJ1-4,TRBV5-8
TGTGCCAGCAGCCCCCAGGGACCAGATGGCTACACCTTC,CASSPQGPDGYTF,-,-,TRBJ1-2,TRBV3-1
TGCGCCAGCAGCTTTACAGGGTTGACTGAAGCTTTCTTT,CASSFTGLTEAFF,-,-,TRBJ1-1,TRBV5-1
TGTGCCAGCAGCCAAGGGGGGCAGGGGCGCGAGTTCTTC,CASSQGGQGREFF,-,-,TRBJ2-1,TRBV3-1
TGCGCCAGCAGCTTGGAGTCAGCGGCTAGCACAGATACGCAGTATTTT,CASSLESAASTDTQYF,-,-,TRBJ2-3,TRBV5-1
TGTGCCAGCAGCGTAGGTAGCATCAATGAGCAGTTCTTC,CASSVGSINEQFF,many,-,TRBJ2-1,TRBV9
TGTGCCAGCAGTTTACAGAGGGCTGAGAATCAGCCCCAGCATTTT,CASSLQRAENQPQHF,many,-,TRBJ1-5,TRBV12-3/TRBV12-4
TGTGCCAGCAACTTACTAGGGGACAATGAGCAGTTCTTC,CASNLLGDNEQFF,few,-,TRBJ2-1,TRBV27
TGTGCCAGCAGCTTAGACTACGGACGGCCCAACACTGAAGCTTTCTTT,CASSLDYGRPNTEAFF,few,-,TRBJ1-1,TRBV7-2
TGCAGTGCTGCCCGGACAGCCCAAGAGACCCAGTACTTC,CSAARTAQETQYF,-,-,TRBJ2-5,TRBV20-1
TGTGCCATCGGGGGACAGGGAATAGGAATGAACACTGAAGCTTTCTTT,CAIGGQGIGMNTEAFF,-,TRBD1,TRBJ1-1,TRBV10-3
TGCAGTGCTATGGGGGGCCGATGGGGAACTAATGAAAAACTGTTTTTT,CSAMGGRWGTNEKLFF,few,-,TRBJ1-4,TRBV20-1
TGCAGTGTGGCTGGCGGGAGAGTTTACGAGCAGTACTTC,CSVAGGRVYEQYF,-,TRBD2,TRBJ2-7,TRBV20-1
TGCAGTGCTAGAGATGCCGGGACAGGAATGAACACTGAAGCTTTCTTT,CSARDAGTGMNTEAFF,few,TRBD1,TRBJ1-1,TRBV20-1
TGTGCCAGCAGTTTAGGCTTTGATGGGACCCCCACTGAAGCTTTCTTT,CASSLGFDGTPTEAFF,-,-,TRBJ1-1,TRBV12-3/TRBV12-4
TGCGCCAGCAGCCCGATCCACCCGGCGGGAGGCAATTCCTACAATGAGCAGTTCTTC,CASSPIHPAGGNSYNEQFF,few,TRBD2,TRBJ2-1,TRBV5-1
TGCGCCAGCGGGCGGGAGGACCACAATGAGCAGTTCTTC,CASGREDHNEQFF,-,TRBD2,TRBJ2-1,TRBV10-2
TGTGCCAGCAGCTTAGGACAGGCCCTCTACAATGAGCAGTTCTTC,CASSLGQALYNEQFF,-,-,TRBJ2-1,TRBV7-2
TGCAGCCCCGGGACAGGGGCAGATACGCAGTATTTT,CSPGTGADTQYF,many,TRBD1,TRBJ2-3,TRBV20-1
TGTGCCACCAGTGATCCAGGGGGCGCCGGGGCCAACGTCCTGACTTTC,CATSDPGGAGANVLTF,-,TRBD1,TRBJ2-6,TRBV24-1
TGTGCCAGCAGCTTAATTCCTGGCAGGGAGCAAGAGACCCAGTACTTC,CASSLIPGREQETQYF,few,-,TRBJ2-5,TRBV7-2
TGTGCCAGCACTGTAGCGGGAGAAGGGAATGAGCAGTTCTTC,CASTVAGEGNEQFF,-,TRBD2,TRBJ2-1,TRBV9
TGTGCCAGCAGCTACCCTAGGCGTGAGCAGTTCTTC,CASSYPRREQFF,many,-,TRBJ2-1,TRBV7-2
TGTGCCAGCACGGAGGGGACCCTCACCACGAGCTCCTACAATGAGCAGTTCTTC,CASTEGTLTTSSYNEQFF,few,-,TRBJ2-1,TRBV6-4
TGTGCCAGCAGCTTGGTTTCTAAAGGAGCCGGGGAGCTGTTTTTT,CASSLVSKGAGELFF,few,-,TRBJ2-2,TRBV5-6
TGTGCCAGCAAAACCATAGGGTATGGGACGCAGTATTTT,CASKTIGYGTQYF,-,-,TRBJ2-3,TRBV12-3/TRBV12-4
TGCAGTGCTAGACATCCCGGGACTAGCGGAGAGACCCAGTACTTC,CSARHPGTSGETQYF,-,TRBD2,TRBJ2-5,TRBV20-1
TGTGCCAGCAGCCGCCGCGTTAGCGGGAGCATAGATACGCAGTATTTT,CASSRRVSGSIDTQYF,few,TRBD2,TRBJ2-3,TRBV7-2
TGTGCCAGCAGCCGAGATCGGTTGACCTACGAGCAGTACTTC,CASSRDRLTYEQYF,many,-,TRBJ2-7,TRBV11-2
TGTGCCAGCAATGGCCTGAGATCCTACGAGCAGTACTTC,CASNGLRSYEQYF,-,-,TRBJ2-7,TRBV2
TGTGCCAGCAGCTTACGGGACGGGGGTGGACAGCCCCAGCATTTT,CASSLRDGGGQPQHF,few,-,TRBJ1-5,TRBV7-2
TGTGCCAGCAGCTTAGCCCGACAGGGGGAAACCGGGGAGCTGTTTTTT,CASSLARQGETGELFF,few,TRBD1,TRBJ2-2,TRBV11-2
TGTGCCAGCAGTGAAGCGCTTCTGTCGGAGACCCAGTACTTC,CASSEALLSETQYF,-,-,TRBJ2-5,TRBV2
TGTGCCAGCAGCCTAGATACACAGATAACGCAGTATTTT,CASSLDTQITQYF,-,-,TRBJ2-3,TRBV7-9
TGCAGTGCTAGGGTCATAGCGGGACAAGTCAAAAACATTCAGTACTTC,CSARVIAGQVKNIQYF,-,TRBD2,TRBJ2-4,TRBV20-1
TGCAGCGTTGAAGTTACTCCACTAGCGGGAGCTTACACCGGGGAGCTGTTTTTT,CSVEVTPLAGAYTGELFF,-,TRBD2,TRBJ2-2,TRBV29-1
TGCAGTGCTAGTCAAGTAAATGAGCAGTTCTTC,CSASQVNEQFF,few,-,TRBJ2-1,TRBV20-1
TGTGCCAGCAGCCAAAGGCGGGAGACCCAGTACTTC,CASSQRRETQYF,-,-,TRBJ2-5,TRBV7-2
TGTGCCAGCAGCCTGACAGAAGACTATGGCTACACCTTC,CASSLTEDYGYTF,few,-,TRBJ1-2,TRBV12-3/TRBV12-4
TGTGCCAGCAGCTTAACAGGGGCCAGCTCCTACGAGCAGTACTTC,CASSLTGASSYEQYF,-,TRBD1,TRBJ2-7,TRBV5-6
TGTGCCAGCAGGCCCTACAGGGGCCATGAACCACCGAACTCTGGGGCCAACGTCCTGACTTTC,CASRPYRGHEPPNSGANVLTF,-,TRBD1,TRBJ2-6,TRBV27
TGCAGTGCTAGAGATGGGGTAGCGGGAGTTTACACCGGGGAGCTGTTTTTT,CSARDGVAGVYTGELFF,few,TRBD2,TRBJ2-2,TRBV20-1
TGCAGTGCTAGAGATGGGGGGGCCCAAGAGACCCAGTACTTC,CSARDGGAQETQYF,many,-,TRBJ2-5,TRBV20-1
TGTGCCAGCAGTCCACTTCGCTACGAGCAGTACTTC,CASSPLRYEQYF,-,-,TRBJ2-7,TRBV6-2/TRBV6-3
TGTGCCAGCAGTCAAGTGGGACTAGTGGTCAATGAGCAGTTCTTC,CASSQVGLVVNEQFF,few,TRBD2,TRBJ2-1,TRBV12-3/TRBV12-4
TGTGCCAGCAGTTCCCCCCGTGACAGGGGGCGGGATGAGCAGTTCTTC,CASSSPRDRGRDEQFF,-,TRBD1,TRBJ2-1,TRBV28
TGCAGTGCTAGACCACCCAGGGGGCAGGAAGATACGCAGTATTTT,CSARPPRGQEDTQYF,few,TRBD1,TRBJ2-3,TRBV20-1
TGTGCCAGCGGTGGGACACAACTGAACACTGAAGCTTTCTTT,CASGGTQLNTEAFF,-,-,TRBJ1-1,TRBV3-1
TGCAGCGTTCCGGGGGGCAAGGGCTACACCTTC,CSVPGGKGYTF,-,-,TRBJ1-2,TRBV29-1